Presented here are 4 T cell receptor beta chains from one specimen sequenced in a study of OX40 agonist ivuxolimab in advanced cancers. The library relied on the immunoSEQ multiplex PCR assay. Imported from immuneACCESS, the table was reduced by TCRdb to in-frame sequences with V and J called. These copies leave out some clones; in studies compared against another copy, an unresolved V gene accounts for under half, and the cause of the remainder is not known. For this sample there are about 66,000 clones; approximately 86% appear just once. Clones ranked in the top ten supply around 2% of the sample. Sequenced here: CD4+ or CD8+ T cells sorted from blood, sampled in a trial of the OX40 agonist ivuxolimab. These receptors were obtained from an adult with an advanced solid tumor such as melanoma, head and neck, liver or kidney cancer.

The J gene is TRBJ2-5, the V gene TRBV28; TRBD1 agrees at 9 bases. The CDR3 loop spans 14 amino acids. In germline, CDR1 is MDHEN, CDR2 SYDVKM. V lost 2 bases and J lost 3; bases outside the gene matches: 1. CDR3 residues: CASSLRTGEETQYF. The CDR3 coding sequence is TGTGCCAGCAGTTTACGGACAGGGGAAGAGACCCAGTACTTC.

The rearrangement joins TRBV6-1 to TRBJ1-5; perhaps TRBD1 as D (6 bases). The CDR3 contains 15 residues. Germline V gene data show CDR1 as MNHNS and CDR2 as SASEGT. The V end was cut by 1 base, the J end by 0 bases, with 7 bases between. The CDR3 region is CASSEGTVSNQPQHF. In nucleotides, the CDR3 is TGTGCCAGCAGTGAAGGGACAGTTAGCAATCAGCCCCAGCATTTT.

The chain combines TRBV10-3 with TRBJ2-1, with 7 bases that match TRBD1. V trimming: 0 bases; J trimming: 5 bases; junction bases outside the gene matches: 10. Germline V gene sequence: CDR1 ENHRY, CDR2 SYGVKD. The CDR3 spans 17 residues. The CDR3 region is CAISESLGQVNNNEQFF. In DNA form, the CDR3 reads TGTGCCATCAGTGAGTCGCTTGGACAGGTGAATAACAATGAGCAGTTCTTC.

The chain uses TRBV4-1 and TRBJ1-5, with 9 positions matching TRBD1. V was clipped by 0 bases and J by 2 bases; unmatched bases: 14. There are 20 residues in the CDR3. Germline CDR1 MGHRA, CDR2 YSYEKL. CDR3: CASSQDRGPTGGIRNQPQHF. The CDR3 DNA sequence: TGCGCCAGCAGCCAAGATCGGGGACCCACAGGGGGCATTCGCAATCAGCCCCAGCATTTT.